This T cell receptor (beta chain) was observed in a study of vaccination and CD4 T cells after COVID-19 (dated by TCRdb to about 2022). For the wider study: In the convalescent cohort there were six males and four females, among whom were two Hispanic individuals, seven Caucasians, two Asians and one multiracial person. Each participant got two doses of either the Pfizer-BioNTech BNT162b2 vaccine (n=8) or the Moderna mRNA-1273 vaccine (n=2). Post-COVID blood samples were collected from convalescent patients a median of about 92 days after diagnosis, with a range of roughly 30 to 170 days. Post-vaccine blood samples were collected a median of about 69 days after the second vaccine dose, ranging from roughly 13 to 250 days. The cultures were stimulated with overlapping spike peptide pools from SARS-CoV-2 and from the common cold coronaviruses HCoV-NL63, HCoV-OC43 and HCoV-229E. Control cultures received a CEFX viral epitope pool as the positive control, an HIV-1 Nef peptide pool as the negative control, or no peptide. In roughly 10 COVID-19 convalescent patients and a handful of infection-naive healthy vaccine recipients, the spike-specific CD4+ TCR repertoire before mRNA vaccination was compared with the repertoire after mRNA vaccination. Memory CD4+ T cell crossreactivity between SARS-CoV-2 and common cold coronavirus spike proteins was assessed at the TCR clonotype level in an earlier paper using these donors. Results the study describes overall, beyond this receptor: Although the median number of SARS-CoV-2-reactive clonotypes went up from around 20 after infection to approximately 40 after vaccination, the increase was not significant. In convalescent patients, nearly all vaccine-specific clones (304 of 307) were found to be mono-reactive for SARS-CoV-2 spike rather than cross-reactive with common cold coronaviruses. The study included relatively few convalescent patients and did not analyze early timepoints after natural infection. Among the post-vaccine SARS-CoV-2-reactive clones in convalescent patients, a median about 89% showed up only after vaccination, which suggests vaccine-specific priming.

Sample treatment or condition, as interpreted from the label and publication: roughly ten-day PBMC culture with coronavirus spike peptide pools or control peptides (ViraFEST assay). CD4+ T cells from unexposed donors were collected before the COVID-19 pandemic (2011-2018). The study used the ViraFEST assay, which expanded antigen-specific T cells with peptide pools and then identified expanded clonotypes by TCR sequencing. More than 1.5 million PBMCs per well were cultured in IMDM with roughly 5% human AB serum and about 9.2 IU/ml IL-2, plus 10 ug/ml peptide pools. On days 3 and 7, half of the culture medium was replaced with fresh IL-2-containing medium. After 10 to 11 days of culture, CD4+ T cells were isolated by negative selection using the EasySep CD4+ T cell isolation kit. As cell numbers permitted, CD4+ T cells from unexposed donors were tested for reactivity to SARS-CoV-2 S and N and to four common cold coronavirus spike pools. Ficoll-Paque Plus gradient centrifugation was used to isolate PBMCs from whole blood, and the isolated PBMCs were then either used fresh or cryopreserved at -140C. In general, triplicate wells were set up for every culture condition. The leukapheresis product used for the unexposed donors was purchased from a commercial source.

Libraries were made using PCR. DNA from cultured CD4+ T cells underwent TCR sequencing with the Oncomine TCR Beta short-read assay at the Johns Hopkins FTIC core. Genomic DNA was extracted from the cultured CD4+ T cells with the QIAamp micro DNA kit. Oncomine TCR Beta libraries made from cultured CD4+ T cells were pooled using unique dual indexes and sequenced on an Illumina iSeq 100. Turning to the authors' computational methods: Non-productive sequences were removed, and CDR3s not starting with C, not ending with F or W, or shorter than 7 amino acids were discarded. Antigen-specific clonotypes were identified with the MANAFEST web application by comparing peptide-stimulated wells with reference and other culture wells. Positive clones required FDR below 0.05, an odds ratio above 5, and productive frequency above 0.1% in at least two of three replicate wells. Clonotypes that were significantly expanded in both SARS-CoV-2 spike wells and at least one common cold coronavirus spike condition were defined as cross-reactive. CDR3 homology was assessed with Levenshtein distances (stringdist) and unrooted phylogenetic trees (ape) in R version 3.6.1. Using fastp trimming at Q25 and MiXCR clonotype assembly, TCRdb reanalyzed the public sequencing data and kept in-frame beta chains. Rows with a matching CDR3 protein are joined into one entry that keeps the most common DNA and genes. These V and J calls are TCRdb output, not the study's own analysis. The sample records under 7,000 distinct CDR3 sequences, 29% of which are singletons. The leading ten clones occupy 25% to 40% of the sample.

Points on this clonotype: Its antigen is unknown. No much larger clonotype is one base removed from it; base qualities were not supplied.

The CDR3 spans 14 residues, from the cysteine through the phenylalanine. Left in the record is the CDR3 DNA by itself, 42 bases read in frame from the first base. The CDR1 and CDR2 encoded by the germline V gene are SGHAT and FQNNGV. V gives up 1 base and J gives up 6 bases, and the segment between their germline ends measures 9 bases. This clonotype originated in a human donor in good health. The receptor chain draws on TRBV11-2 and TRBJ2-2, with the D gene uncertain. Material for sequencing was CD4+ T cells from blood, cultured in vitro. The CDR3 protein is CASSLGGGSGELFF. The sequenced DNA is TGTGCCAGCAGCTTAGGTGGCGGCTCCGGGGAGCTGTTTTTT.